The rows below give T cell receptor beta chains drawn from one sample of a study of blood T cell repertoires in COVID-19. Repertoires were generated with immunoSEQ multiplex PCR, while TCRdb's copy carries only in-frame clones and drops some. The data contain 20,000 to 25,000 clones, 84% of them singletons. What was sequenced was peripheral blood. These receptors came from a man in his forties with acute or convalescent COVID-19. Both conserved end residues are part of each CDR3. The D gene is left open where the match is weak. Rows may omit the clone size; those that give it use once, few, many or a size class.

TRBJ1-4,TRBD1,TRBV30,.,TGTGCCTGGAGTTGGACAGGGCGCGCTAATGAAAAACTGTTTTTT,CAWSWTGRANEKLFF
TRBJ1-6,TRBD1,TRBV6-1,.,TGTGCCAGCAGTGAAATGATGCAGGGGGCGACTTATTCACCCCTCCACTTT,CASSEMMQGATYSPLHF
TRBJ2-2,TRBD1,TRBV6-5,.,TGTGCCAGCGTCCGGGACAGGCTGAACGGGGAGCTGTTTTTT,CASVRDRLNGELFF
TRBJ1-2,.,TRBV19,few,TGTGCCAGTAGTGGTCGTCTGGGACTATTCTATGGCTACACCTTC,CASSGRLGLFYGYTF
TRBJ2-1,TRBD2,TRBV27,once,TGTGCCAGCAGCACCGGGACTAGCGGGGGGGCCAGTCGGACCTGGTTCTTC,CASSTGTSGGASRTWFF
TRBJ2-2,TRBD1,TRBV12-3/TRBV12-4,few,TGTGCCAGCAGTTTAGGGGGGACAGGGCTGTTTTTT,CASSLGGTGLFF
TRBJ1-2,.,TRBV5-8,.,TGTGCCAGCAGCTTGGATGAGGAAACGACCCCCACCTTC,CASSLDEETTPTF
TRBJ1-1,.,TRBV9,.,TGTGCCAGCAGCGTACGACAGGCGAACACTGAAGCTTTCTTT,CASSVRQANTEAFF
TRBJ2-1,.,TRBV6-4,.,TGTGCCAGCAGTTCCTCAGGGCGATACAATGAGCAGTTCTTC,CASSSSGRYNEQFF
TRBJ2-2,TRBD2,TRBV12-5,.,TGTGCTAGTGGTGGGGGACTAGTGAACACCGGGGAGCTGTTTTTT,CASGGGLVNTGELFF
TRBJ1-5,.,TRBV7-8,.,TGTGCCAGCAGCAATGTCCGAGGTGACAATCAGCCCCAGCATTTT,CASSNVRGDNQPQHF
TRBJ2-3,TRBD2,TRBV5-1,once,TGCGCCAGCAGCCCCGGACTAGCGGGAGGGGGCACAGATACGCAGTATTTT,CASSPGLAGGGTDTQYF
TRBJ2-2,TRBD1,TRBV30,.,TGTGCCTGGAGCCAAAGGGACAGGGGGCTGACCGGGGAGCTGTTTTTT,CAWSQRDRGLTGELFF
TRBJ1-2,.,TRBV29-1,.,TGCAGCGTTACAGACGGCACGGTCTATGGCTACACCTTC,CSVTDGTVYGYTF
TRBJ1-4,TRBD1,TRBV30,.,TGTGCCTGGAGTGAGGGGGCCAGTGAAAAACTGTTTTTT,CAWSEGASEKLFF
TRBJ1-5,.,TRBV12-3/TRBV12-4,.,TGTGCCAGCAGACTCGGAGCTCAGCCCCAGCATTTT,CASRLGAQPQHF
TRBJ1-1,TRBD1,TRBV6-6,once,TGTGCCAGCAGTTACCACGACAGGGGAAGCACTGAAGCTTTCTTT,CASSYHDRGSTEAFF
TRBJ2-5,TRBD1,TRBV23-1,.,TGCGCCAGTCAGGGGGTAGGGGAGCTCCGGGAGACCCAGTACTTC,CASQGVGELRETQYF
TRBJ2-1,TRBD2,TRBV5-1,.,TGCGCCAGCAGCTTGTCCGGGGGGGCCTACAATGAGCAGTTCTTC,CASSLSGGAYNEQFF
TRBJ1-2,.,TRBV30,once,TGTGCCTGGAGTGTACCCCGGTCCACCGAAAACTATGGCTACACCTTC,CAWSVPRSTENYGYTF
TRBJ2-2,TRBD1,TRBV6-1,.,TGTGCCAGCAGTGAGAGGACAGGGCGGACCGGGGAGCTGTTTTTT,CASSERTGRTGELFF
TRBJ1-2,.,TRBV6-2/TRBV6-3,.,TGTGCCAGCAGTGCCCCCGGGATCGCCAGCTATGGCTACACCTTC,CASSAPGIASYGYTF
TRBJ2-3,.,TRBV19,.,TGTGCCAGTAATATCCAGGGATCTGGTACGCAGTATTTT,CASNIQGSGTQYF
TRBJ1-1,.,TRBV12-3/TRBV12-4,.,TGTGCCAGTTTTCGGGTGAACACTGAAGCTTTCTTT,CASFRVNTEAFF
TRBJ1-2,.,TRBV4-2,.,TGTGCCAGCAGCCAAGATCGAACAGCGGAATATGGCTACACCTTC,CASSQDRTAEYGYTF
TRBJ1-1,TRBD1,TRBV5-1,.,TGCGCCAGCAGCAGGGGACAGGGTAACACTGAAGCTTTCTTT,CASSRGQGNTEAFF
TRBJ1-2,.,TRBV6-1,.,TGTGCCAGCAGTGAGGCTGCCAGGGGCTATGGCTACACCTTC,CASSEAARGYGYTF
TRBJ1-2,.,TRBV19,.,TGTGCCAGTAGTATGACACCACCCCACGTCGGCTACACCTTC,CASSMTPPHVGYTF
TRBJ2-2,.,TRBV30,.,TGTGCCTGGAGTGTAAACAGAAACACCGGGGAGCTGTTTTTT,CAWSVNRNTGELFF